These 7 T cell receptor beta chains originate from one sample sequenced in a study of T cell responses to AZD1222 COVID-19 vaccine. Assay used: immunoSEQ multiplex PCR; TCRdb lists only in-frame clones, some missing. This repertoire shows 120,000 to 150,000 clones, 88% found once; its top ten account for about 15%. The sequences come from peripheral blood, collected on day 0 of AZD1222 vaccination. The receptor set was obtained from an adult in good health.

The chain joins TRBV3-1 (or the pseudogene TRBV3-2) to TRBJ1-1; D perhaps matches TRBD1 (5 bases). Trimming stripped 1 base from V and 6 bases from J, with 9 bases between. The CDR3 spans 13 residues. Germline lookup yields CDR1 LGHDT and CDR2 YNNKEL (reference sequence). This CDR3 reads CASSQGGGAEAFF. CDR3 nucleotide sequence: TGTGCCAGCAGCCAAGGGGGCGGGGCTGAAGCTTTCTTT.

The chain is built from TRBV2 and TRBJ1-2, with 7 positions matching TRBD1. This CDR3 region has 14 residues. Germline V gives CDR1 SNHLY, CDR2 FYNNEI. V dropped 6 bases and J dropped 6; count of bases not matched to a gene: 10. The CDR3 region has the DNA TGTGCCAGCAGGGGCGGACAGGCGCGGCATGGCTACACCTTC. This encodes CASRGGQARHGYTF.

V and J are TRBV5-4 and TRBJ1-1; 10 bases line up with TRBD1. The CDR3 contains 16 residues. The junction had 11 bases not matched to a gene; V was cut back by 5 bases and J by 4 bases. Germline CDR1 reads SGHNT; CDR2 reads YYREEE (reference sequence). The CDR3 protein is CASSPPKGQGFTEAFF. CDR3 nucleotide sequence: TGTGCCAGCAGTCCTCCCAAGGGACAGGGGTTCACTGAAGCTTTCTTT.

DNA for the CDR3: TGCAGCGCCGACACCGGGAGCTCCTACGAGCAGTACTTC. It encodes CSADTGSSYEQYF. The V and J genes are TRBV29-1 and TRBJ2-7; a possible D gene is TRBD2 (6 bases). Trimming shortened V by 7 bases and J by 0 bases, and 13 bases separated the two germline ends. The CDR3 is made up of 13 amino acids. The germline CDR1 and CDR2 sequences are SQVTM and ANQGSEA.

The count of this clone is one. The rearrangement joins TRBV7-2 to TRBJ1-1; tentative D call: TRBD1 (5 bases). Germline V CDR1 and CDR2: SGHTA, FQGNSA. V lost 3 bases and J 8 bases, leaving 16 bases between the germline ends. The CDR3 runs to 14 residues. CDR3 sequence reads: CASSFSTEGPEAFF. DNA of the CDR3: TGTGCCAGCAGCTTTTCAACCGAGGGACCCGAAGCTTTCTTT.

The rearrangement joins TRBV19 to TRBJ1-1, with TRBD1 matching over 10 bases. Unmatched junction bases numbered 12, after V lost 7 bases and J lost 1 base. The CDR3 spans 17 residues. Germline assignment: CDR1 LNHDA and CDR2 SQIVND (reference sequence). CDR3 sequence reads: CASTLRGQGYGNTEAFF. CDR3 nucleotides: TGTGCCAGTACCCTTAGGGGACAGGGGTACGGGAACACTGAAGCTTTCTTT.

The chain employs TRBV14 and TRBJ1-1; D may be TRBD1 (5 bases). There are 13 residues in the CDR3. Germline lookup yields CDR1 SGHDN and CDR2 FVKESK. Trimming took off 1 base at V and 7 bases at J, with 10 bases between the two ends. The CDR3 is CASSQVRDGEAFF. The CDR3 DNA reads TGTGCCAGCAGCCAAGTGCGGGACGGTGAAGCTTTCTTT.